One T cell receptor beta chain is described in this entry. TCRdb keeps only in-frame clones here, not all; method: immunoSEQ multiplex PCR. The data contain approximately 44,000 clones, 91% of them singletons. V was pared by 4 bases and J by 6 bases, with 12 bases of the junction left unmatched. The CDR3 loop spans 15 amino acids. Germline V CDR1 and CDR2: SGHTA, FQGNSA. The record originates from a study of T cell changes during pregnancy in multiple sclerosis. This clonotype was sampled from a female donor in good health, enrolled as a control in a pregnancy study. Source: CD4+ T cells from peripheral blood mononuclear cells, taken in the second trimester of pregnancy. The chain has TRBV7-2 and TRBJ2-7, with 7 bases aligning to TRBD2. Here the CDR3 DNA reads TGTGCCAGCAGCTCCAGCAGAGCGGGACTAATCGAGCAGTACTTC. It yields the protein CASSSSRAGLIEQYF.